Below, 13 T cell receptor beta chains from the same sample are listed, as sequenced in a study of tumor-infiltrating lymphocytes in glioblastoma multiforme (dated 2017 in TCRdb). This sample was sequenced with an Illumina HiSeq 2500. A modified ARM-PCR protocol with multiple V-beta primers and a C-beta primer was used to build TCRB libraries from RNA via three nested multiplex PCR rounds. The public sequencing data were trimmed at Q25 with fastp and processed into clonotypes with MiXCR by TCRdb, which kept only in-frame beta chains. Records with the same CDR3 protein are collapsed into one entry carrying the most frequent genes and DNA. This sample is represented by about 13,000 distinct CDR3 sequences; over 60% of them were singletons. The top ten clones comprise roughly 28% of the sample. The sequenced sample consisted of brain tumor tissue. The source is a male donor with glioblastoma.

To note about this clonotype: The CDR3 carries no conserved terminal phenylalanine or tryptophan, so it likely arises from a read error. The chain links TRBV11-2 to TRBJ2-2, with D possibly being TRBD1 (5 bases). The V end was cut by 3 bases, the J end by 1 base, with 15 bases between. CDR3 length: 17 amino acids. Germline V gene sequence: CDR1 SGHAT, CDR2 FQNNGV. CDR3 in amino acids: CASSLRIQGQNTGELFS. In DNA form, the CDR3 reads TGTGCCAGCAGCTTGAGGATTCAGGGTCAGAACACCGGGGAGCTGTTTTCT.

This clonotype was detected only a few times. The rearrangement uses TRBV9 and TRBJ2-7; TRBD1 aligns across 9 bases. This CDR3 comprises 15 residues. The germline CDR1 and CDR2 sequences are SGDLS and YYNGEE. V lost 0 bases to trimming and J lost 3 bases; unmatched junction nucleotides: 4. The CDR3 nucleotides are TGTGCCAGCAGCGTAGGGGGACAGGGATACTACGAGCAGTACTTC. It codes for CASSVGGQGYYEQYF. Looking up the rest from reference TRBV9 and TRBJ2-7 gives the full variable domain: DSGVTQTPKHLITATGQRVTLRCSPRSGDLSVYWYQQSLDQGLQFLIQYYNGEERAKGNILERFSAQQFPDLHSELNLSSLELGDSALYFCASSVGGQGYYEQYFGPGTRLTVT.

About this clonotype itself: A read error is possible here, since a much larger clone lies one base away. In DNA, the CDR3 is TGCGCCGGCAGCGATCCGGGACAGGGACTGATTGAGCAGTTCTTC. This gives the protein CAGSDPGQGLIEQFF. The genes are TRBV5-1 and TRBJ2-1; 9 nucleotides line up with TRBD1. Per the germline V gene, CDR1 is SGHRS and CDR2 is YFSETQ. The CDR3 consists of 15 residues. The whole variable domain, remainder taken from reference TRBV5-1 and TRBJ2-1, is KAGVTQTPRYLIKTRGQQVTLSCSPISGHRSVSWYQQTPGQGLQFLFEYFSETQRNKGNFPGRFSGRQFSNSRSEMNVSTLELGDSALYLCAGSDPGQGLIEQFFGPGTRLTVL.

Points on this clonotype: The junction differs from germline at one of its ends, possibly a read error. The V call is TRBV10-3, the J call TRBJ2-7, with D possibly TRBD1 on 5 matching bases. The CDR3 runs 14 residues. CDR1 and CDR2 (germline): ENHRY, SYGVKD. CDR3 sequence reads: CVISESGQGYEQYF. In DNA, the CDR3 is TGTGTCATCAGTGAGTCAGGGCAGGGCTACGAGCAGTACTTC.

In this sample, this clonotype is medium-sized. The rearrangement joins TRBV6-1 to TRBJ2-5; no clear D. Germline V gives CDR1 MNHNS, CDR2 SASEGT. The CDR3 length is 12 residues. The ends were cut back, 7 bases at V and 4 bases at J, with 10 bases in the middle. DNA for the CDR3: TGTGCCAGCATCAGCTGGCGAGAGACCCAGTACTTC. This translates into CASISWRETQYF.

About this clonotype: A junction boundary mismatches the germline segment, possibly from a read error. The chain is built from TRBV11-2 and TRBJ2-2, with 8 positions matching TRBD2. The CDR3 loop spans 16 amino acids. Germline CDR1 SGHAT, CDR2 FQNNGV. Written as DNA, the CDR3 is TGTGCCAGCAGCTTCCAGCGGGGGCGGGAACCTGGGAGCTGTTGTTTT. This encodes CASSFQRGREPGSCCF.

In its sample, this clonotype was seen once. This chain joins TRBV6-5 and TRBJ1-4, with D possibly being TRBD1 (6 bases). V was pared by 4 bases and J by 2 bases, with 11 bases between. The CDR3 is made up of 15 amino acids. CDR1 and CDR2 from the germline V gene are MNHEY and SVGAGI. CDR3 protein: CASSSAGATNEKLFF. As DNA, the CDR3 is TGTGCCAGCAGTTCCGCAGGGGCCACTAATGAAAAACTGTTTTTT.

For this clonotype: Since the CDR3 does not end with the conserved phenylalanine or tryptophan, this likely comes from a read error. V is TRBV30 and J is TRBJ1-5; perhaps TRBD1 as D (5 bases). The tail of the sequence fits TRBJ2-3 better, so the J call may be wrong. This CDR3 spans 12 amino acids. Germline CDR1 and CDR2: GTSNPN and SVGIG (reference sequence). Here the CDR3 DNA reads TGTGCCCGGAGCCGCAAGGGGCAGCCCCAGTATTAT. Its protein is CARSRKGQPQYY.

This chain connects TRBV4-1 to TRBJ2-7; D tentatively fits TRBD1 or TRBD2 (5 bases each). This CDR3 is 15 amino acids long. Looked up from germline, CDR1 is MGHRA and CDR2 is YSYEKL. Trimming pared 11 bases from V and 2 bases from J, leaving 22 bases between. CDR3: CAGSATGTGTYEQYF. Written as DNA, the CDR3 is TGCGCCGGTAGCGCTACCGGAACAGGAACCTACGAGCAGTACTTC.

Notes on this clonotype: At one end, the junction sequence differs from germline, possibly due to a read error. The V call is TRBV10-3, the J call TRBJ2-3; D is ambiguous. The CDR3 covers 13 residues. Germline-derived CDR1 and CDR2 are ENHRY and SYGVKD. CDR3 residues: CTISESCADTRYF. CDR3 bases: TGTACCATCAGTGAGTCGTGTGCAGATACGCGGTATTTT.

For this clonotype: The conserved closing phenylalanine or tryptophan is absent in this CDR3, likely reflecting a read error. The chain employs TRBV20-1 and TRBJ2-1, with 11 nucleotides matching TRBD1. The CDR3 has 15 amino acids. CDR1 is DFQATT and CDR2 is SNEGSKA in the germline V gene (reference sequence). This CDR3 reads CNARVGTGGHNDQFL. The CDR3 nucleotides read TGCAATGCTAGAGTTGGGACAGGGGGGCACAATGACCAGTTCTTA.

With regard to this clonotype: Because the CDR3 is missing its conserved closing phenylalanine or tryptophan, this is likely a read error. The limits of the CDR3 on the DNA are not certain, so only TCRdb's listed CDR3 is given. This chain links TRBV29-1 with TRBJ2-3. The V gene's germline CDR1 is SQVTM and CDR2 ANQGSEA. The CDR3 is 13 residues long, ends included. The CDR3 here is CSVAWTRTDTHYL.

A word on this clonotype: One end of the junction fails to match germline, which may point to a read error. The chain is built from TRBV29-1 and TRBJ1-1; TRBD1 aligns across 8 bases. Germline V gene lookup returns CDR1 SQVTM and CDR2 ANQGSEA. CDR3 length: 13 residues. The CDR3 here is CSERQGLNTGAFF. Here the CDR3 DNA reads TGCAGCGAACGACAGGGGCTAAACACTGGAGCTTTCTTT.